The clone carrying this T cell receptor beta chain was counted many times. Its antigen is still unknown. Through a sample-barcoded 5' primer and a J-beta primer mix, a second PCR was run for roughly 7 to 12 cycles. Each cDNA molecule was tagged by a template-switch adaptor with 12 random nucleotides. TCRdb redid the calling of the 5' RACE reads with MiXCR, one entry per CDR3 protein. The sample has 550,000 to 650,000 distinct CDR3 sequences; roughly 30% are singletons. These data are taken from a study of blood T cells in healthy people across ages. The study, taken as a whole, reports: The study could not conclusively compare naive and antigen-experienced cells, given its unsorted PBMCs.

The CDR3 contains 14 residues. The germline V and J ends were trimmed by 2 bases and 6 bases, with 13 bases remaining between them. CDR1 is SGHTA, CDR2 FQGNSA, per germline. The sequence came from a woman of 80 years or more in good health. Material for sequencing was blood. The rearrangement links TRBV7-2 to TRBJ2-5; D is ambiguous. CDR3: CASSLFPGPKTQYF. CDR3 sequence (DNA): TGTGCCAGCAGCTTATTTCCAGGTCCAAAGACCCAGTACTTC. Full variable domain (outside the CDR3, taken from reference TRBV7-2 and TRBJ2-5): GAGVSQSPSNKVTEKGKDVELRCDPISGHTALYWYRQSLGQGLEFLIYFQGNSAPDKSGLPSDRFSAERTGGSVSTLTIQRTQQEDSAVYLCASSLFPGPKTQYFGPGTRLLVL.